Below are 3 T cell receptor beta chains sequenced from a single sample in a study of blood T cell repertoires in COVID-19. Using immunoSEQ multiplex PCR, the repertoire was profiled, and TCRdb retains in-frame clones only, with some absent. The repertoire holds roughly 240,000 clones, with 84% as singletons. The specimen sequenced was peripheral blood. The receptors come from a man aged 35-49 years who had recovered from COVID-19.

This rearrangement joins TRBV14 to TRBJ2-7; D gene unclear. The germline V gene has CDR1 SGHDN and CDR2 FVKESK. The CDR3 is 17 amino acids. Trimming stripped 4 bases from V and 1 base from J, with 20 bases between. CDR3 nucleotide sequence: TGTGCCAGCAGCCCCCCCGACAACTCCTTTGCGTCCTACGAGCAGTACTTC. This translates into CASSPPDNSFASYEQYF. The full variable domain, completed using reference TRBV14 and TRBJ2-7, is EAGVTQFPSHSVIEKGQTVTLRCDPISGHDNLYWYRRVMGKEIKFLLHFVKESKQDESGMPNNRFLAERTGGTYSTLKVQPAELEDSGVYFCASSPPDNSFASYEQYFGPGTRLTVT.

The chain uses TRBV2 and TRBJ2-3; the D gene is possibly TRBD1 (6 bases). V was clipped by 4 bases and J by 5 bases, with 16 bases between them. The CDR3 runs to 15 residues. Germline V lookup: CDR1 SNHLY, CDR2 FYNNEI. CDR3 protein: CASSATGILVDTQYF. The DNA for the CDR3 is TGTGCCAGCAGTGCCACAGGGATTTTAGTAGATACGCAGTATTTT.

The chain combines TRBV19 with TRBJ1-5, with TRBD1 matching 7 bases. Trimming at V came to 5 bases and at J to 4 bases, leaving 5 bases not matched to a gene. The germline V gene has CDR1 LNHDA and CDR2 SQIVND (reference sequence). The CDR3 loop spans 14 amino acids. Written as DNA, the CDR3 is TGTGCCAGTAGTTCCCGGACAGGAAATCAGCCCCAGCATTTT. Translation gives CASSSRTGNQPQHF.